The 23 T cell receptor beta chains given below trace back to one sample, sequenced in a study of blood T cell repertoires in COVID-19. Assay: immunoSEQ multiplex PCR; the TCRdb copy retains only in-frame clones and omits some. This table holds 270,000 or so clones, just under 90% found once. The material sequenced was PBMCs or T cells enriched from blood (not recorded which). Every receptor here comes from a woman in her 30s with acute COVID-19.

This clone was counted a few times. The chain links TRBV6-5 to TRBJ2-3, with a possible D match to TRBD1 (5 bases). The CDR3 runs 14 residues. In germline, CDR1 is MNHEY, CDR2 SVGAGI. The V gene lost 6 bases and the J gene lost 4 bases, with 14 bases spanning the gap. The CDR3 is CASSQRQSPDTQYF. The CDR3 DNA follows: TGTGCCAGCAGCCAGAGACAGTCGCCAGATACGCAGTATTTT.

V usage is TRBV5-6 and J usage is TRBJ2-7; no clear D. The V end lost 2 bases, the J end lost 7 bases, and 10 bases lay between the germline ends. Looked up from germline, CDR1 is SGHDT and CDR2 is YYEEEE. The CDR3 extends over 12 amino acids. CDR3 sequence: CASSFLGPEQYF. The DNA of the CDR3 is TGTGCCAGCAGCTTCCTCGGTCCAGAGCAGTACTTC. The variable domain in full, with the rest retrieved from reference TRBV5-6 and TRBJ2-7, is DAGVTQSPTHLIKTRGQQVTLRCSPKSGHDTVSWYQQALGQGPQFIFQYYEEEERQRGNFPDRFSGHQFPNYSSELNVNALLLGDSALYLCASSFLGPEQYFGPGTRLTVT.

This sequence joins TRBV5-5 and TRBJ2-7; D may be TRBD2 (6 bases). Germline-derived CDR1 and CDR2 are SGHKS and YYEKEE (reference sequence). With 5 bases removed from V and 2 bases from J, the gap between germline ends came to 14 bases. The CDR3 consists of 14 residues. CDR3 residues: CASSMWEVTYEQYF. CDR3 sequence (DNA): TGTGCCAGCAGTATGTGGGAGGTCACCTACGAGCAGTACTTC.

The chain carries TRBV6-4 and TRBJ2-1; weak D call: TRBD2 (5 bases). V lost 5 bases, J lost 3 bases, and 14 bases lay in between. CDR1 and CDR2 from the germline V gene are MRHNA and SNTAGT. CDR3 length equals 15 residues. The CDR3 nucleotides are TGTGCCAGCAGTCCAATGGACGGGAACTACAATGAGCAGTTCTTC. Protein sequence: CASSPMDGNYNEQFF.

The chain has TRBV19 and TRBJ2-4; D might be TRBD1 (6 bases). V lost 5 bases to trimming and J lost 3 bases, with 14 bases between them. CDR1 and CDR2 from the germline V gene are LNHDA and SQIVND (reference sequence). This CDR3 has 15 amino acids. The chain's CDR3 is CASSDMGHIKNIQYF. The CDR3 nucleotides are TGTGCCAGTAGTGACATGGGACACATCAAAAACATTCAGTACTTC.

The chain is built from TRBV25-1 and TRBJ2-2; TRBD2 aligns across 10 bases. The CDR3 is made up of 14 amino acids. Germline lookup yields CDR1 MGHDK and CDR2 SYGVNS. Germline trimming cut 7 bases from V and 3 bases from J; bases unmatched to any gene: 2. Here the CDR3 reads CASKREGDTGELFF. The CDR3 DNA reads TGTGCCAGCAAGCGGGAGGGCGACACCGGGGAGCTGTTTTTT.

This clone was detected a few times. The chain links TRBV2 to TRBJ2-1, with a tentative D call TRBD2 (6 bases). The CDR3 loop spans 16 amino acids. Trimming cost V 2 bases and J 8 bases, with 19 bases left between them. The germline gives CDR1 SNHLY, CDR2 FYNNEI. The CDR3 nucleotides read TGTGCCAGCAGTGAAAACCCCCCGACTAGTGGGTATGAGCAGTTCTTC. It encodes CASSENPPTSGYEQFF.

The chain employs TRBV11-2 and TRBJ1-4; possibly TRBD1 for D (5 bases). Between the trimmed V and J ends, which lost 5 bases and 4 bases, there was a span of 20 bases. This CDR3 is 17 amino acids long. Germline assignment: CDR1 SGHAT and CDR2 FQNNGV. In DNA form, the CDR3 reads TGTGCCAGCAGCGCCCTCGGGGGTGGACTTCATAATGAAAAACTGTTTTTT. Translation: CASSALGGGLHNEKLFF.

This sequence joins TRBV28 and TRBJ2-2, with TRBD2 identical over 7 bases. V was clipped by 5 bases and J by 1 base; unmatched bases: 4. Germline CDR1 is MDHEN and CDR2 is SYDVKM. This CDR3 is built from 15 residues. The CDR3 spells CASSLASGNTGELFF. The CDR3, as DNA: TGTGCCAGCAGTCTGGCTAGCGGGAACACCGGGGAGCTGTTTTTT.

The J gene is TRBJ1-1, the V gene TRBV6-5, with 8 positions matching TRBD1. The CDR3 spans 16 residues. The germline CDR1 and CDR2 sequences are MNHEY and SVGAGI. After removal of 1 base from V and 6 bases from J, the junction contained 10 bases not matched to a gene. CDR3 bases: TGTGCCAGCAGTTACTGGGCAGGGGGCGGTAAAGCTGAAGCTTTCTTT. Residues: CASSYWAGGGKAEAFF.

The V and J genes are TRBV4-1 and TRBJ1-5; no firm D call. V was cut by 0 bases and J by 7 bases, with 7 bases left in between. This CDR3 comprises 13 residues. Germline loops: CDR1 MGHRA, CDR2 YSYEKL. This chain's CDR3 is CASSQEREQPQHF. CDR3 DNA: TGCGCCAGCAGCCAAGAGAGGGAACAGCCCCAGCATTTT.

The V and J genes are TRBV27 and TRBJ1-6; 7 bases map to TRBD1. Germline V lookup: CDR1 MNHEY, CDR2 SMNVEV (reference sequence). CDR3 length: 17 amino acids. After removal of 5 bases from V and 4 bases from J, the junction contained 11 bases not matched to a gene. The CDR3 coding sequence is TGTGCCAGCAGTCCCACCTCGCGGGACAGTTATAATTCACCCCTCCACTTT. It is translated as CASSPTSRDSYNSPLHF.

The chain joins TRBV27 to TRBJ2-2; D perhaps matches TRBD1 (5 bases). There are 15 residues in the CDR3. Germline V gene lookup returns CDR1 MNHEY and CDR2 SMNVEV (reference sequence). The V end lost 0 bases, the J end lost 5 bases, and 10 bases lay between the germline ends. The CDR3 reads CASSLSAQVTGELFF. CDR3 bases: TGTGCCAGCAGTTTATCAGCACAGGTGACCGGGGAGCTGTTTTTT.

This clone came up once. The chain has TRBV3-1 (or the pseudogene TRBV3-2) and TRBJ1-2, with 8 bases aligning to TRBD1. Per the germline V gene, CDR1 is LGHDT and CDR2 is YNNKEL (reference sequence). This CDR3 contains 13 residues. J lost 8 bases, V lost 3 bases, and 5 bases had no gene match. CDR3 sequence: CASSQTGTGGYTF. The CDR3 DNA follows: TGTGCCAGCAGCCAGACTGGGACAGGCGGCTACACCTTC.

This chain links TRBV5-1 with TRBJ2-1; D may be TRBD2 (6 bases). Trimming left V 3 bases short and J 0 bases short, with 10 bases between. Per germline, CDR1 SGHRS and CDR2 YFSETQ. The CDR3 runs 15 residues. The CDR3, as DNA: TGCGCCAGCAGCTCAGAGCGGGTCTCCTACAATGAGCAGTTCTTC. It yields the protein CASSSERVSYNEQFF.

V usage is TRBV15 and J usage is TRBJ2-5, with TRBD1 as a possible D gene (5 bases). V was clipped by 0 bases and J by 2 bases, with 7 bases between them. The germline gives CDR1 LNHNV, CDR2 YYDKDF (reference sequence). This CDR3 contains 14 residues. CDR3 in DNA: TGTGCCACCAGCAGAGATCGGACACAAGAGACCCAGTACTTC. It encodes CATSRDRTQETQYF.

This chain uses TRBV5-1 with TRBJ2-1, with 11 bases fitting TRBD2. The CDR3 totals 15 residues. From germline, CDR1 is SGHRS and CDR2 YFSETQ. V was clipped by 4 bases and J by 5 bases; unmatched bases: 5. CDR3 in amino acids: CASSPQGLADNEQFF. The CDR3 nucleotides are TGCGCCAGCAGCCCTCAGGGACTAGCGGACAATGAGCAGTTCTTC.

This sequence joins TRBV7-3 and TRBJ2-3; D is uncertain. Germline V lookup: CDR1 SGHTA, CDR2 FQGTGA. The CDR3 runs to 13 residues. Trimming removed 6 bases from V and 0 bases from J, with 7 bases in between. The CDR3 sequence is CASSITSTDTQYF. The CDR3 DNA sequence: TGTGCCAGCAGTATAACTAGCACAGATACGCAGTATTTT.

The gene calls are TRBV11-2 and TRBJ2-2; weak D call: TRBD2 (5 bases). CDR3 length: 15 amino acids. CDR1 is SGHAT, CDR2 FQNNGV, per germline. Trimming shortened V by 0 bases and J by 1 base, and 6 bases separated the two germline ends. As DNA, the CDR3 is TGTGCCAGCAGCTTAGAACGGGAGAACACCGGGGAGCTGTTTTTT. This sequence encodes CASSLERENTGELFF.

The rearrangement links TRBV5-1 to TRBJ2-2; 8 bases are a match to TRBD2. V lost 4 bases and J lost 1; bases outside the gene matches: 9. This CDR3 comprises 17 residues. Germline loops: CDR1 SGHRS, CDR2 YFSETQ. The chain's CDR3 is CASSDNGLAGNTGELFF. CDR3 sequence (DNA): TGCGCCAGCAGCGATAACGGCCTAGCGGGGAACACCGGGGAGCTGTTTTTT.

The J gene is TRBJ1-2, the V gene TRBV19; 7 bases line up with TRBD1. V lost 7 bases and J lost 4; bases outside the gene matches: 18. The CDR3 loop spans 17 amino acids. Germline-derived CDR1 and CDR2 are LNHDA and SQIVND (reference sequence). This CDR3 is CASTTSRGTAFGYGYTF. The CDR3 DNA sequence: TGTGCCAGTACAACCAGCAGGGGGACAGCTTTCGGCTATGGCTACACCTTC.

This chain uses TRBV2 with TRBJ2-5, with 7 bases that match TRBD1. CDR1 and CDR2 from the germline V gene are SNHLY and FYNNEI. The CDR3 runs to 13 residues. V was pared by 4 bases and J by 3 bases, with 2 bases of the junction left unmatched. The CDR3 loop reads CASSGTGKETQYF. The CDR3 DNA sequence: TGTGCCAGCAGTGGGACAGGCAAAGAGACCCAGTACTTC.

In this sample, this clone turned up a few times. CDR3 loop: CASSTTYAPLHF. CDR3 sequence (DNA): TGTGCCAGTAGTACGACTTATGCACCCCTCCACTTT. The V and J genes are TRBV19 and TRBJ1-6; D remains unclear. V gave up 4 bases and J gave up 11 bases, with 9 bases separating them. The germline gives CDR1 LNHDA, CDR2 SQIVND (reference sequence). This CDR3 is 12 amino acids long.